These 18 T cell receptor beta chains originate from one sample sequenced in a study of T cells in Graves' hyperthyroidism and ophthalmopathy. Amplified TCR beta CDR3 regions came from RNA transcripts. HTBI primers were employed in a first-round RT-PCR of the TCR CDR3. TCRdb recomputed calls from the multiplex PCR reads with MiXCR, one row per CDR3 protein. The sample yields a few hundred thousand distinct CDR3 sequences, roughly an eighth seen once. The sequenced sample consisted of blood. Receptor source: a woman under 30 with Graves' hyperthyroidism.

The sample holds many counts of this clonotype. This chain uses TRBV18 with TRBJ2-7; 9 bases are shared with TRBD1. The CDR3 loop spans 15 amino acids. Germline CDR1 KGHSH, CDR2 LQKENI. J lost 4 bases, V lost 1 base, and 5 bases had no gene match. The CDR3 protein is CASSPQGQGRYEQYF. CDR3 nucleotides: TGTGCCAGCTCACCACAAGGACAGGGGAGATACGAGCAGTACTTC.

This clonotype has at least ten counts. V and J are TRBV6-1 and TRBJ2-7; TRBD1 agrees at 8 bases. Germline CDR1 reads MNHNS; CDR2 reads SASEGT. The CDR3 runs 16 residues. The V segment lost 5 bases and the J segment 4 bases; nucleotides outside the gene matches: 13. The CDR3 coding sequence is TGTGCCAGCAGTTATACTCAGGGGGCCCCCCAGTACGAGCAGTACTTC. Residues: CASSYTQGAPQYEQYF.

This clonotype was recorded many times. V and J are TRBV2 and TRBJ2-1; TRBD2 matches at 8 bases. CDR1 is SNHLY, CDR2 FYNNEI, per germline. The CDR3 length is 17 residues. Trimming removed 3 bases from V and 8 bases from J; junction bases left unmatched: 15. This CDR3 is CASSESPSGRGYDEQFF. The CDR3, as DNA: TGTGCCAGCAGTGAGTCTCCGAGCGGGAGAGGTTATGATGAGCAGTTCTTC.

The rearrangement joins TRBV14 to TRBJ2-3; weak D call: TRBD2 (6 bases). Per the germline V gene, CDR1 is SGHDN and CDR2 is FVKESK. V lost 6 bases and J lost 0, with 13 bases in between. This CDR3 is 15 amino acids long. The CDR3 region is CASSPTRTSTDTQYF. As DNA, the CDR3 is TGTGCCAGCAGTCCGACTAGAACTAGCACAGATACGCAGTATTTT. Filled out from reference TRBV14 and TRBJ2-3, the complete variable domain reads EAGVTQFPSHSVIEKGQTVTLRCDPISGHDNLYWYRRVMGKEIKFLLHFVKESKQDESGMPNNRFLAERTGGTYSTLKVQPAELEDSGVYFCASSPTRTSTDTQYFGPGTRLTVL.

This clonotype was picked up many times. CDR3 nucleotides: TGCAGCGTTGTCTGGTGGAGGGCGAGCACTGAAGCTTTCTTT. Protein product: CSVVWWRASTEAFF. This rearrangement joins TRBV29-1 to TRBJ1-1; D uncertain. Deletions cut 4 bases from V and 4 bases from J, with 16 bases between. This CDR3 contains 14 residues. Germline CDR1 and CDR2: SQVTM and ANQGSEA.

This clonotype was detected ten times or more. The chain couples TRBV10-3 to TRBJ1-2; TRBD1 is a possible D gene (5 bases). The V gene lost 3 bases and the J gene lost 4 bases, with 9 bases spanning the gap. The CDR3 consists of 13 residues. Germline V lookup: CDR1 ENHRY, CDR2 SYGVKD. CDR3 coding DNA: TGTGCCATCAGTGAACCCGGGGGCTATGGCTACACCTTC. It encodes CAISEPGGYGYTF.

This chain links TRBV28 with TRBJ2-7; TRBD1 might be the D (6 bases). Trimming pared 3 bases from V and 4 bases from J, leaving 16 bases between. The CDR3 runs to 15 residues. CDR1 is MDHEN and CDR2 is SYDVKM in the germline V gene. CDR3 bases: TGTGCCAGCAGTTTGGACCTTGGACAGCGTTACGAGCAGTACTTC. As protein: CASSLDLGQRYEQYF. The complete variable domain, with remaining parts taken from reference TRBV28 and TRBJ2-7, reads DVKVTQSSRYLVKRTGEKVFLECVQDMDHENMFWYRQDPGLGLRLIYFSYDVKMKEKGDIPEGYSVSREKKERFSLILESASTNQTSMYLCASSLDLGQRYEQYFGPGTRLTVT.

CDR3 protein: CASSNGGGYNYGYTF. The CDR3 nucleotides are TGTGCCAGCAGCAATGGAGGGGGATACAACTATGGCTACACCTTC. The rearrangement links TRBV9 to TRBJ1-2; possible D gene TRBD1, 6 bases. The CDR3 spans 15 residues. V was clipped by 4 bases and J by 2 bases, with 15 bases between them. Germline assignment: CDR1 SGDLS and CDR2 YYNGEE.

The V and J genes are TRBV20-1 and TRBJ1-6; no clear D gene. CDR3 size: 13 residues. V was cut by 2 bases and J by 3 bases, with 5 bases left in between. CDR1 is DFQATT and CDR2 is SNEGSKA in the germline V gene (reference sequence). Here the CDR3 reads CSARLDYNSPLHF. CDR3 bases: TGCAGTGCTAGACTGGACTATAATTCACCCCTCCACTTT.

This clonotype was found many times. The J gene is TRBJ2-5, the V gene TRBV18, with 8 bases fitting TRBD1. V shed 2 bases, J shed 3 bases, and the junction held 5 bases outside the gene matches. CDR1 is KGHSH and CDR2 is LQKENI in the germline V gene. This CDR3 spans 15 amino acids. The CDR3 nucleotides read TGTGCCAGCTCACCAGCGTCGGACAGGGAAGAGACCCAGTACTTC. This translates into CASSPASDREETQYF.

This clonotype was picked up many times. The CDR3 DNA follows: TGCAGTGCCAGACTAGCGTTATTCACAGATACGCAGTATTTT. Translated: CSARLALFTDTQYF. The gene calls are TRBV20-1 and TRBJ2-3, with 8 bases fitting TRBD2. Germline loops: CDR1 DFQATT, CDR2 SNEGSKA (reference sequence). The V gene end was trimmed by 6 bases and the J gene end by 2 bases; junction bases not matched to a gene: 7. The CDR3 contains 14 residues.

V is TRBV28 and J is TRBJ2-7; 9 bases are a match to TRBD1. V shed 6 bases, J shed 4 bases, and the junction held 10 bases outside the gene matches. Germline-derived CDR1 and CDR2 are MDHEN and SYDVKM. The CDR3 is made up of 15 amino acids. The CDR3, as DNA: TGTGCCAGCAGAAGCCCGGGACAGGGAACTTACGAGCAGTACTTC. This gives the protein CASRSPGQGTYEQYF.

The sample holds many counts of this clonotype. This chain links TRBV27 with TRBJ2-7, with 7 positions matching TRBD2. Germline assignment: CDR1 MNHEY and CDR2 SMNVEV (reference sequence). J was trimmed by 4 bases and V by 4 bases; bases with no gene match: 13. The CDR3 is 16 amino acids. The CDR3 bases are TGTGCCAGCAGTTCACGGACCGGGACTATACTATACGAGCAGTACTTC. Its translation is CASSSRTGTILYEQYF.

This clonotype was detected many times. The chain recombines TRBV6-1 with TRBJ2-1; D gene unclear. The CDR3 is 16 residues long. Trimming shortened V by 7 bases and J by 2 bases, and 18 bases separated the two germline ends. Germline CDR1 is MNHNS and CDR2 is SASEGT. CDR3 residues: CASKVISGGTYNEQFF. CDR3 sequence (DNA): TGTGCCAGCAAAGTTATTTCAGGTGGGACCTACAATGAGCAGTTCTTC.

The chain couples TRBV9 to TRBJ2-2; TRBD1 is a possible D gene (6 bases). There are 15 residues in the CDR3. V was trimmed by 6 bases and J by 1 base, leaving 13 bases between them. Germline values: CDR1 SGDLS, CDR2 YYNGEE. The CDR3 DNA is TGTGCCAGCAACCTCCAAGGGGGGAACACCGGGGAGCTGTTTTTT. It yields the protein CASNLQGGNTGELFF. Full variable domain (missing parts from reference TRBV9 and TRBJ2-2): DSGVTQTPKHLITATGQRVTLRCSPRSGDLSVYWYQQSLDQGLQFLIQYYNGEERAKGNILERFSAQQFPDLHSELNLSSLELGDSALYFCASNLQGGNTGELFFGEGSRLTVL.

The J gene is TRBJ2-7, the V gene TRBV5-1, with TRBD1 identical over 7 bases. The germline CDR1 and CDR2 sequences are SGHRS and YFSETQ. The V and J ends lost 4 bases and 5 bases, in that order; junction bases with no gene match: 18. The CDR3 totals 17 residues. The CDR3 region has the DNA TGCGCCAGCAGCCACGGCTTATCGGGGACAGTAGGAGACGAGCAGTACTTC. The encoded protein is CASSHGLSGTVGDEQYF.

This clonotype was observed many times. V is TRBV30 and J is TRBJ1-5; unclear D gene. The CDR3 sequence is 13 residues long. The V end was cut by 0 bases, the J end by 2 bases, with 5 bases between. Germline V lookup: CDR1 GTSNPN, CDR2 SVGIG (reference sequence). The CDR3 coding sequence is TGTGCCTGGAGTGTTGGGGGCAATCAGCCCCAGCATTTT. Amino acid sequence: CAWSVGGNQPQHF. Filled out from reference TRBV30 and TRBJ1-5, the complete variable domain reads SQTIHQWPATLVQPVGSPLSLECTVEGTSNPNLYWYRQAAGRGLQLLFYSVGIGQISSEVPQNLSASRPQDRQFILSSKKLLLSDSGFYLCAWSVGGNQPQHFGDGTRLSIL.

The sample holds many counts of this clonotype. The V gene is TRBV27, the J gene TRBJ1-5; perhaps TRBD1 as D (6 bases). CDR3 length equals 14 residues. Trimming removed 2 bases at V and 8 bases at J, with 13 bases between. Germline lookup yields CDR1 MNHEY and CDR2 SMNVEV (reference sequence). The CDR3 DNA follows: TGTGCCAGCAGTTTAAAGAAGGGGGATAAGCCCCAGCATTTT. This sequence encodes CASSLKKGDKPQHF.